The clone carrying this TCR beta chain was seen more than once but under ten times. This record belongs to a study of T cells after yellow fever vaccination. Deletions cut 2 bases from V and 4 bases from J, with 8 bases between. This CDR3 is 13 amino acids long. The germline V gene encodes CDR1 ENHRY and CDR2 SYGVKD. TCRdb re-derived calls from the 5' RACE reads in MiXCR, one entry per CDR3 protein. The table shows about 350,000 distinct CDR3 sequences, with roughly 8.6% occurring only once. V gene TRBV10-3 combines with J gene TRBJ2-5; TRBD1 is a possible D gene (5 bases). Specimen: PBMCs, collected about 49 days after the first yellow fever vaccination. The TCR comes from a man in his late teens or twenties who received the YFV17D yellow fever vaccine. In DNA, the CDR3 is TGTGCCATCAGTGAGGCAGGGTCAGAGACCCAGTACTTC. Protein product: CAISEAGSETQYF.